This T cell receptor (beta chain) was documented in a study of cytomegalovirus exposure and HLA in healthy donors. Worth noting for this clone: The antigen remains unidentified.

The germline V gene encodes CDR1 WNHNN and CDR2 SYGVQD (reference sequence). The V and J ends lost 2 bases and 7 bases respectively, with 6 bases between them. CDR3 length: 13 residues. Overall study results and limits: Among immune exposure information, only CMV serostatus was available. For TCR beta chains, V- and J-gene trimming was later linked to a missense DCLRE1C variant.

Donors showed nominal health when sampled, although they likely had unrecorded immune exposures. With 60 Vbeta and 13 Jbeta primers, the PCR was carried out. Measured with immunoSEQ multiplex PCR; TCRdb has only the in-frame clones, and not every one. The sample consists of 150,000 to 200,000 clones, 80% of them appearing once. V and J are TRBV10-1 and TRBJ1-6; the D gene is possibly TRBD1 (5 bases). Sequenced sample: PBMCs. This TCR was sampled from a young woman in good health and CMV-seronegative. CDR3 nucleotide sequence: TGCGCCAGCAGTGAGGCAGGGAATTCACCCCTCCACTTT. Amino acids: CASSEAGNSPLHF.